This T cell receptor (beta chain) was identified in a study of blood T cell repertoires in COVID-19. Sequencing used immunoSEQ multiplex PCR; TCRdb keeps in-frame clones, though not all of them. The sample has roughly 280,000 clones; 88% are singletons. The sample comprised peripheral blood. The sequence was collected from a woman aged 25-40 years with COVID-19, enrolled during active disease.

In nucleotides, the CDR3 is TGTGCCAGCAGTTTAGCGGACTTAATCATGAACACTGAAGCTTTCTTT. This translates into CASSLADLIMNTEAFF. J is TRBJ1-1 and V is TRBV28; no clear D gene. The CDR3 totals 16 residues. The germline V and J ends were trimmed by 2 bases and 0 bases, with 13 bases remaining between them. Germline values: CDR1 MDHEN, CDR2 SYDVKM.